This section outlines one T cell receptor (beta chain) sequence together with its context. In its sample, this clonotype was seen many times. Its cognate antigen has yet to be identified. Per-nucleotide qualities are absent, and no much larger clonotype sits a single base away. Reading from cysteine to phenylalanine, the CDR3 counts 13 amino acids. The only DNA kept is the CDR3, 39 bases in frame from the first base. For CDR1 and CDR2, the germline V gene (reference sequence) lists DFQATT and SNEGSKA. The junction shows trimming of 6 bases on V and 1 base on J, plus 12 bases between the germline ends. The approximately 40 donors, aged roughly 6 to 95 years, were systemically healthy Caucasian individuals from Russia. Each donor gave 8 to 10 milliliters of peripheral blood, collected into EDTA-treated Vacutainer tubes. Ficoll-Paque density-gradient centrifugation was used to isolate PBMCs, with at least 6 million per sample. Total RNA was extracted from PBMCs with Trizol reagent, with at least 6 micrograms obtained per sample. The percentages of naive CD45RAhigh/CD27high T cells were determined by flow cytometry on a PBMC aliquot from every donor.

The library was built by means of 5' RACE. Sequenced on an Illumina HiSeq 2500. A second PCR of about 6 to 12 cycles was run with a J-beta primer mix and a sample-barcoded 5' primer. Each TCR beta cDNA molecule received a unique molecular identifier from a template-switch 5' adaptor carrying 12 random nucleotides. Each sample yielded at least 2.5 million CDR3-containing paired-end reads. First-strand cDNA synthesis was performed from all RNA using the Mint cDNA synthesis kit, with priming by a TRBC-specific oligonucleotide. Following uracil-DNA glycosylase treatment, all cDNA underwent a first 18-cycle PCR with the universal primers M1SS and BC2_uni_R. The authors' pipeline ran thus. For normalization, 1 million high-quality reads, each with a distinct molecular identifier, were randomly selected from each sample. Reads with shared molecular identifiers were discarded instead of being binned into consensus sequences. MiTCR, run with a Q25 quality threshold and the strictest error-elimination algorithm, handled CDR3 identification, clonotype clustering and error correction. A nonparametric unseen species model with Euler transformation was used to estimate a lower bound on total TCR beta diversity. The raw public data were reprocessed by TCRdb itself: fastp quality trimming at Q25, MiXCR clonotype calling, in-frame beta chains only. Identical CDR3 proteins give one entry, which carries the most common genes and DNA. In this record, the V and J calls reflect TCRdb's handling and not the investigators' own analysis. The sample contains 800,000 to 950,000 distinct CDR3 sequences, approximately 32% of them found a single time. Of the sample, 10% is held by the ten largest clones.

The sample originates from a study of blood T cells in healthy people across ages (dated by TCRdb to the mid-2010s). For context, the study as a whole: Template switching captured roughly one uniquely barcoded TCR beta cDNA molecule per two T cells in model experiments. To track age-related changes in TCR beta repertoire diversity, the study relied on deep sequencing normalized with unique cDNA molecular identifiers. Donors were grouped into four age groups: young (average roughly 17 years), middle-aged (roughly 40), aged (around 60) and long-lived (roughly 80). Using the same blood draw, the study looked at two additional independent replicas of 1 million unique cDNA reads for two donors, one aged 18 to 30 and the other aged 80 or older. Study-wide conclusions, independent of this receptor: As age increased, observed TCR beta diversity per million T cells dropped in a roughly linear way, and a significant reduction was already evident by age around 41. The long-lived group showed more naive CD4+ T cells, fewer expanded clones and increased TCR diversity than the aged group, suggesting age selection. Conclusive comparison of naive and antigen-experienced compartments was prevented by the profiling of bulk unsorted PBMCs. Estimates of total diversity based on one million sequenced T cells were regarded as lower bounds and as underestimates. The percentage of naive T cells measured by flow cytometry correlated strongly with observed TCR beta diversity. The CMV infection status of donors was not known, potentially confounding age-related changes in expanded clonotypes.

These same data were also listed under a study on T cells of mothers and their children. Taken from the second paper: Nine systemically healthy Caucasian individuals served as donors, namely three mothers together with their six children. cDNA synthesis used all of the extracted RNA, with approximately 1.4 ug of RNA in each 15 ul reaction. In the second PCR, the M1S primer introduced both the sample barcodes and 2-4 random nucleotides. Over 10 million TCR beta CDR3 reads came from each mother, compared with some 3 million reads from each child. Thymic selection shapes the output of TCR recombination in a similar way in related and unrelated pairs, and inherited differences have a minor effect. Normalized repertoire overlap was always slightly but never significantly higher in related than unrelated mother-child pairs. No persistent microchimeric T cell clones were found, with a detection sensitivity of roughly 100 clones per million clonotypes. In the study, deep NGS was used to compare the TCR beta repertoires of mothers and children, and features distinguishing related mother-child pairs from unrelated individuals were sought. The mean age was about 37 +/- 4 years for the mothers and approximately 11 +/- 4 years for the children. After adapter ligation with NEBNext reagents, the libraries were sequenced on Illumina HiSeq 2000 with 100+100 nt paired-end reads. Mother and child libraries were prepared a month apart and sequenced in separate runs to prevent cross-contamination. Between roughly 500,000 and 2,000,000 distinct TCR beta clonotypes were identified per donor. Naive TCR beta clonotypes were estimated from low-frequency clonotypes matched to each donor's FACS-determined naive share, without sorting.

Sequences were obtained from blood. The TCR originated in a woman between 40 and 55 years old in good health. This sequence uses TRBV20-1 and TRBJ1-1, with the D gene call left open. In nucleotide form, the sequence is TGCAGTGCCGCCATACCAGGGAACACTGAAGCTTTCTTT. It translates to CSAAIPGNTEAFF.